This T cell receptor (beta chain) was identified in a study of molecular identifiers for immune sequencing clone quantification. TCRdb re-called the PCR reads through MiXCR, storing one row per CDR3 protein. The data contain more than 450,000 distinct CDR3 sequences, less than 30% of them singletons. The CDR3 sequence is 17 residues long. Trimming cost V 2 bases and J 4 bases, with 18 bases left between them. CDR1 MGHDK and CDR2 SYGVNS come from the germline V gene. This sequence was found in a human donor in good health. Some libraries in this study had Jurkat cell RNA spiked in. J is TRBJ2-1 and V is TRBV25-1; possible D gene TRBD1, 6 bases. The sequencing sample was made of naive CD8+ T cells from blood, with Jurkat cell RNA spiked in. Sample subset: FACS-sorted CD8+CD4-CCR7+CD45RA+ naive T cells. Written as DNA, the CDR3 is TGTGCCAGCAGTGAAGTGGGGTGGGGGCAGGATTACAATGAGCAGTTCTTC. This gives the protein CASSEVGWGQDYNEQFF.